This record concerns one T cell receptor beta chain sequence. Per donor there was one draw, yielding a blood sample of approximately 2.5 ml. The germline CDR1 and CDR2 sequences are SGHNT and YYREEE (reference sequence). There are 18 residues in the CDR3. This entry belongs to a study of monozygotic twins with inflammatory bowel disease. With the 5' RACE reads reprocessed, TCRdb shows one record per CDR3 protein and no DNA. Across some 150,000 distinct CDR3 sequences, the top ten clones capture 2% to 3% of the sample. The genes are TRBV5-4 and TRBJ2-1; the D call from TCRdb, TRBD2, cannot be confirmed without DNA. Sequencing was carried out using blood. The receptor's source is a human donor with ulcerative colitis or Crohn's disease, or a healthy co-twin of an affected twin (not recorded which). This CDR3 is CASRPGLAGDSSYNEQFF.